Listed below are T cell receptor beta chains from one sample, sequenced in a study of T cell changes during pregnancy in multiple sclerosis. Assay used: immunoSEQ multiplex PCR; TCRdb lists only in-frame clones, some missing. The sample includes about 36,000 clones, 92% of them seen just once. The sequenced sample was PBMCs (not recorded whether the cells were cultured). Source of these receptors: a female donor with multiple sclerosis, enrolled in a pregnancy study. CDR3s include the opening cysteine and the closing phenylalanine or tryptophan. D genes are given only for firm matches. The size entry is marked missing in some rows and otherwise reads once, few, many or a size class.

d_call	v_call	clone_size	j_call	cdr3_aa	cdr3_nt
TRBD2	TRBV27	once	TRBJ2-5	CASSLNPLGLAGVEETQYF	TGTGCCAGCAGTTTAAATCCCCTCGGACTAGCGGGAGTCGAAGAGACCCAGTACTTC
-	TRBV19	-	TRBJ2-3	CASSIPPDTQYF	TGTGCCAGTAGTATTCCCCCAGATACGCAGTATTTT
TRBD1	TRBV11-2	-	TRBJ1-1	CASSPSFQGGGTEAFF	TGTGCCAGCAGCCCCTCCTTCCAGGGGGGCGGCACTGAAGCTTTCTTT
-	TRBV14	-	TRBJ2-5	CASSQEVVGETQYF	TGTGCCAGCAGCCAAGAGGTCGTGGGAGAGACCCAGTACTTC
-	TRBV30	-	TRBJ2-4	CAWTNTWAKNIQYF	TGTGCCTGGACTAATACATGGGCCAAAAACATTCAGTACTTC
-	TRBV28	-	TRBJ1-1	CASSLGGREAFF	TGTGCCAGCAGCCTGGGAGGGAGAGAAGCTTTCTTT
-	TRBV28	-	TRBJ1-1	CASSVMGANTEAFF	TGTGCCAGCAGCGTGATGGGGGCGAACACTGAAGCTTTCTTT
-	TRBV5-1	-	TRBJ1-1	CASSLGSQNTEAFF	TGCGCCAGCAGCTTGGGCAGCCAGAACACTGAAGCTTTCTTT
-	TRBV23-1	few	TRBJ2-3	CARLRGQYF	TGCGCCCGGCTAAGGGGGCAGTATTTT
-	TRBV9	-	TRBJ1-1	CASSVAMNTEAFF	TGTGCCAGCAGCGTAGCCATGAACACTGAAGCTTTCTTT
TRBD1	TRBV2	-	TRBJ1-3	CASSGQGSGNTIYF	TGTGCCAGCAGTGGACAGGGATCCGGAAACACCATATATTTT
-	TRBV19	-	TRBJ1-2	CASTAGTGTTWRGYTF	TGTGCCAGTACCGCGGGGACCGGGACAACCTGGAGAGGCTACACCTTC
-	TRBV25-1	-	TRBJ2-5	CASGTSSFETQYF	TGTGCCAGCGGGACGTCATCCTTTGAGACCCAGTACTTC
-	TRBV19	-	TRBJ1-2	CASSLLDNGYTF	TGTGCCAGTAGTCTCCTTGATAACGGCTACACCTTC
-	TRBV6-5	-	TRBJ2-3	CASSYFSRTDTQYF	TGTGCCAGCAGTTATTTCTCCCGCACAGATACGCAGTATTTT
TRBD1	TRBV7-2	-	TRBJ2-7	CASSLGAPGQGVGEQYF	TGTGCCAGCAGCTTAGGGGCTCCGGGACAGGGGGTCGGCGAGCAGTACTTC
TRBD2	TRBV4-3	once	TRBJ2-5	CASSPRTSGRSQETQYF	TGCGCCAGCAGCCCCCGGACTAGCGGGAGGAGCCAAGAGACCCAGTACTTC
TRBD1	TRBV19	-	TRBJ1-4	CASSRSTTGTAYGEKLFF	TGTGCCAGTAGTAGGAGTACGACCGGGACAGCGTATGGTGAAAAACTGTTTTTT
TRBD1	TRBV2	-	TRBJ1-2	CASRDRESDYGYTF	TGTGCCAGCAGGGACAGGGAATCGGACTATGGCTACACCTTC
-	TRBV7-2	-	TRBJ1-1	CASSQLAGGGTEAFF	TGTGCCAGCAGCCAACTCGCGGGAGGGGGGACTGAAGCTTTCTTT
-	TRBV5-1	-	TRBJ2-7	CASSLDTWGARSYEQYF	TGCGCCAGCAGCCTGGACACCTGGGGGGCCCGCTCCTACGAGCAGTACTTC
-	TRBV9	-	TRBJ2-7	CASSVDQGYEQYF	TGTGCCAGCAGCGTAGACCAGGGGTACGAGCAGTACTTC
-	TRBV5-1	-	TRBJ2-2	CASSLDSYTGELFF	TGCGCCAGCAGCTTGGATAGTTACACCGGGGAGCTGTTTTTT
-	TRBV11-2	few	TRBJ1-1	CASSFQGLRTEAFF	TGTGCCAGCAGCTTCCAGGGGCTACGGACTGAAGCTTTCTTT
-	TRBV6-5	-	TRBJ1-5	CASSAFSSNQPQHF	TGTGCCAGCAGTGCGTTTTCTAGCAATCAGCCCCAGCATTTT
-	TRBV4-1	-	TRBJ2-7	CASSLGPTVSEQYF	TGCGCCAGCAGCCTTGGGCCGACAGTTTCCGAGCAGTACTTC
-	TRBV5-5	-	TRBJ2-3	CASSFQARTDTQYF	TGTGCCAGCAGCTTCCAGGCTCGCACAGATACGCAGTATTTT
-	TRBV18	-	TRBJ1-2	CASSPDRDYGYTF	TGTGCCAGCTCACCGGACAGAGACTATGGCTACACCTTC
TRBD2	TRBV4-1	-	TRBJ2-5	CASSSGDYQETQYF	TGCGCCAGCAGTAGCGGGGACTACCAAGAGACCCAGTACTTC
-	TRBV9	-	TRBJ2-5	CASSVGASLNQETQYF	TGTGCCAGCAGCGTAGGGGCTAGCTTGAACCAAGAGACCCAGTACTTC
-	TRBV4-1	-	TRBJ2-1	CASSQEPRSYNEQFF	TGCGCCAGCAGCCAAGAGCCGCGGTCCTACAATGAGCAGTTCTTC
-	TRBV5-4	-	TRBJ1-4	CARDGQWEKLFF	TGTGCCAGGGACGGCCAGTGGGAAAAACTGTTTTTT
-	TRBV18	-	TRBJ2-1	CASSPSQGSSYNEQFF	TGTGCCAGCTCACCATCCCAGGGGAGCTCCTACAATGAGCAGTTCTTC
-	TRBV5-1	-	TRBJ1-2	CASSLGDSNYGYTF	TGCGCCAGCAGCTTGGGGGATTCCAACTATGGCTACACCTTC
-	TRBV11-2	-	TRBJ2-7	CASSFQTGPYEQYF	TGTGCCAGCAGCTTTCAGACAGGACCCTACGAGCAGTACTTC
TRBD2	TRBV5-1	-	TRBJ2-7	CASSLGLAATYEQYF	TGCGCCAGCAGCTTGGGACTAGCGGCAACCTACGAGCAGTACTTC
-	TRBV5-1	-	TRBJ2-2	CASRADNTGELFF	TGCGCCAGCAGAGCGGATAACACCGGGGAGCTGTTTTTT
TRBD2	TRBV4-2	-	TRBJ2-7	CASSPQGLNYEQYF	TGTGCCAGCAGCCCCCAGGGACTAAACTACGAGCAGTACTTC
TRBD1	TRBV16	-	TRBJ1-5	CASSHPTQGSGNQPQHF	TGTGCCAGCAGCCACCCAACACAGGGGAGCGGCAATCAGCCCCAGCATTTT
-	TRBV18	-	TRBJ2-5	CASSPGLAQETQYF	TGTGCCAGCTCACCAGGGCTCGCCCAAGAGACCCAGTACTTC
-	TRBV7-9	-	TRBJ1-2	CASSLASGRYGDGYTF	TGTGCCAGCAGCTTAGCATCGGGACGTTATGGAGATGGCTACACCTTC
TRBD1	TRBV6-5	-	TRBJ1-4	CASSFRGTGEKLFF	TGTGCCAGCAGTTTCAGGGGGACAGGCGAAAAACTGTTTTTT
-	TRBV29-1	-	TRBJ1-4	CSVDGGSNEKLFF	TGCAGCGTTGATGGGGGGTCTAATGAAAAACTGTTTTTT
-	TRBV13	-	TRBJ2-7	CASSSSETGAYEQYF	TGTGCCAGCAGCTCCTCGGAAACTGGCGCCTACGAGCAGTACTTC
TRBD1	TRBV4-2	-	TRBJ2-7	CASSQAIRDSSYEQYF	TGTGCCAGCAGCCAAGCTATCCGGGACAGCTCCTACGAGCAGTACTTC
TRBD1	TRBV29-1	-	TRBJ2-7	CSVARQGSIRDEQYF	TGCAGCGTTGCCCGACAGGGTAGTATTCGGGACGAGCAGTACTTC
-	TRBV29-1	-	TRBJ2-7	CSGNRDSYEQYF	TGCAGCGGTAACAGGGATTCCTACGAGCAGTACTTC
-	TRBV4-2	-	TRBJ2-1	CASSQERVANEQFF	TGTGCCAGCAGCCAAGAACGGGTAGCGAATGAGCAGTTCTTC
TRBD2	TRBV19	-	TRBJ2-7	CASSEAGATYEQYF	TGTGCCAGTAGCGAAGCGGGAGCAACCTACGAGCAGTACTTC
-	TRBV15	-	TRBJ2-7	CATSRGTGTLSMEQYF	TGTGCCACCAGCAGGGGGACCGGGACCCTGAGTATGGAGCAGTACTTC